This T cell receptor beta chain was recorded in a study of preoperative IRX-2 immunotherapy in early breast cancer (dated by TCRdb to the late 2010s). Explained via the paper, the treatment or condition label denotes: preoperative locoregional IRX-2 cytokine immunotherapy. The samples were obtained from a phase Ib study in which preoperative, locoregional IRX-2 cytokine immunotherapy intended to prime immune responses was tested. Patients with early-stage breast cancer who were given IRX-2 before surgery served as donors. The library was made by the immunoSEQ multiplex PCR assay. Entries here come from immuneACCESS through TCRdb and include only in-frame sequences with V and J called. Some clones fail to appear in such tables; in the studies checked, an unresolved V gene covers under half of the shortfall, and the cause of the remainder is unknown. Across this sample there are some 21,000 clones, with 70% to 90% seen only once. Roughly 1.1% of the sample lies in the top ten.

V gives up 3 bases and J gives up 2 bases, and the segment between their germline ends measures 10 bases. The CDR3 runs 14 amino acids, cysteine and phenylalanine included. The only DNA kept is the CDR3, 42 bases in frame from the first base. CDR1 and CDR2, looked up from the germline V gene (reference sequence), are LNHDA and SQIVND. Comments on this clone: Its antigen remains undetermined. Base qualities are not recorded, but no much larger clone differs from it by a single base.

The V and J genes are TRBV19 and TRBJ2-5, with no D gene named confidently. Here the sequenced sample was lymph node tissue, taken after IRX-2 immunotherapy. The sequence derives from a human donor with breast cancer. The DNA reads TGTGCCAGTAGTATCAAAGGCTCTCAAGAGACCCAGTACTTC. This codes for CASSIKGSQETQYF.